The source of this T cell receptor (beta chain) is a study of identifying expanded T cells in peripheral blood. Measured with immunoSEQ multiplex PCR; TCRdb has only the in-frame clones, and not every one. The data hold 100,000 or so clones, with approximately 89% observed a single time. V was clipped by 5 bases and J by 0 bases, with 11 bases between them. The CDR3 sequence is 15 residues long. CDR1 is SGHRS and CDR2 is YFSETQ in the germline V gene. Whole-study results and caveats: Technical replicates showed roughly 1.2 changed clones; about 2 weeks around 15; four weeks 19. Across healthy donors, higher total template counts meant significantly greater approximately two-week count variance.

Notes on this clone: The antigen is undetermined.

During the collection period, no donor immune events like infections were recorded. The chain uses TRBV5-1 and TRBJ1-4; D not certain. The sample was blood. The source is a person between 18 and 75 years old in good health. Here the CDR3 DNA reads TGCGCCAGCAGAGAGGCATACCCAACTAATGAAAAACTGTTTTTT. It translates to CASREAYPTNEKLFF. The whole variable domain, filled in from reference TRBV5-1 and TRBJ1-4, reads KAGVTQTPRYLIKTRGQQVTLSCSPISGHRSVSWYQQTPGQGLQFLFEYFSETQRNKGNFPGRFSGRQFSNSRSEMNVSTLELGDSALYLCASREAYPTNEKLFFGSGTQLSVL.